This TCR beta chain was sequenced for a study of spatial heterogeneity in lung cancer. Time point defined: sample taken at primary tumor resection. Unsorted whole RNA of tumor, nontumor lung or frozen PBMC was sequenced. The CDR3 runs to 14 residues. The V end lost 3 bases, the J end lost 1 base, and 10 bases lay between the germline ends. The V gene's germline CDR1 is SGHNT and CDR2 YENEEA. In its sample, this clonotype was seen many times. Its antigen is as yet unknown. Overall study results and limits: One measure, the expanded intratumoral alpha and beta TCR count, tracked tumor mutation counts.

TCR cDNA molecules were tagged individually, and each one carried a unique molecular identifier. MiXCR was run by TCRdb on the 5' RACE reads, yielding one entry per CDR3 protein. Counted here are fewer than 15,000 distinct CDR3 sequences, over 3% occurring once; the ten biggest clones make up less than 10%. The receptor was isolated from a male donor with early-stage non-small cell lung cancer. This sample comprised lung tumor tissue, obtained at surgery. V and J are TRBV11-3 and TRBJ2-7; no reliable D call. The chain's CDR3 is CASSFETGSYEQYF. The DNA of the CDR3 is TGTGCCAGCAGCTTCGAGACGGGTTCCTACGAGCAGTACTTC.